What follows are 27 T cell receptor beta chains derived from one specimen sequenced in a study of blood T cells in healthy people across ages. Then a second PCR, running roughly 7 to 11 cycles, was carried out with a sample-barcoded 5' primer and a J-beta primer mix. TCRdb analysed the 5' RACE reads with MiXCR anew, one entry per CDR3 protein. The sample shows some 890,000 distinct CDR3 sequences, 25% to 30% of them seen only once. The same specimen was also included in a second study, on T cells of mothers and their children.

The specimen sequenced was blood. Receptors originate from a middle-aged woman in good health.

The chain has TRBV20-1 and TRBJ2-7; D is unresolved. CDR3 length equals 16 residues. Germline CDR1 and CDR2: DFQATT and SNEGSKA (reference sequence). With 0 bases removed from V and 2 bases from J, the gap between germline ends came to 17 bases. CDR3 nucleotides: TGCAGTGCTAGAGATAATTCGAGACACTTAGCCTACGAGCAGTACTTC. This translates into CSARDNSRHLAYEQYF.

This sequence joins TRBV4-3 and TRBJ1-2, with D maybe TRBD1 (6 bases). The CDR3 is 15 residues long. The germline V and J ends were trimmed by 0 bases and 4 bases, with 12 bases remaining between them. Germline V gives CDR1 LGHNA, CDR2 YSLEER. The CDR3 is CASSQDFSGAYGYTF. Here the CDR3 DNA reads TGCGCCAGCAGCCAAGATTTTTCAGGGGCCTATGGCTACACCTTC.

This clonotype was counted only a few times. One base away lies a much larger clone, so this may be a sequencing read error. V usage is TRBV10-3 and J usage is TRBJ2-5; no clear D gene. Trimming stripped 0 bases from V and 11 bases from J, with 13 bases between. The CDR3 has 13 residues. Germline V lookup: CDR1 ENHRY, CDR2 SYGVKD. The CDR3, as DNA: TGTGCCATCAGTGAGTCGGGCAGCTACGGGCAGTACTTC. It translates to CAISESGSYGQYF.

At least ten counts were recorded for this clonotype. The genes are TRBV28 and TRBJ1-6, with no clear D. V lost 6 bases and J lost 2, with 8 bases in between. Germline V gene data show CDR1 as MDHEN and CDR2 as SYDVKM. The CDR3 length is 14 residues. The CDR3 region is CASSSHPYNSPLHF. As DNA, the CDR3 is TGTGCCAGCAGCTCCCATCCCTATAATTCACCCCTCCACTTT. Together with reference TRBV28 and TRBJ1-6, the CDR3 gives the full variable domain: DVKVTQSSRYLVKRTGEKVFLECVQDMDHENMFWYRQDPGLGLRLIYFSYDVKMKEKGDIPEGYSVSREKKERFSLILESASTNQTSMYLCASSSHPYNSPLHFGNGTRLTVT.

The chain recombines TRBV5-1 with TRBJ2-7, with D perhaps given as TRBD1 or TRBD2 (5 bases each). Germline V gene lookup returns CDR1 SGHRS and CDR2 YFSETQ. The CDR3 length is 14 residues. The V end lost 0 bases, the J end lost 6 bases, and 13 bases lay between the germline ends. In nucleotides, the CDR3 is TGCGCCAGCAGCTTGGGCTCCGATGGGGGCGAGCAGTACTTC. This gives the protein CASSLGSDGGEQYF.

At least ten counts were recorded for this clonotype. This chain joins TRBV28 and TRBJ2-7, with 8 nucleotides matching TRBD2. The CDR3 totals 15 residues. V gave up 4 bases and J gave up 1 base; unmatched junction bases: 6. Per the germline V gene, CDR1 is MDHEN and CDR2 is SYDVKM. The CDR3 protein is CASSYGSGGSYEQYF. The CDR3 DNA follows: TGTGCCAGCAGTTATGGGAGCGGGGGATCCTACGAGCAGTACTTC.

The DNA of the CDR3 is TGCAGTGCTCCCGGCCGGAGCGGCTCCTACAATGAGCAGTTCTTC. This gives the protein CSAPGRSGSYNEQFF. The J gene is TRBJ2-1, the V gene TRBV20-1, with D maybe TRBD2 (5 bases). Germline loops: CDR1 DFQATT, CDR2 SNEGSKA (reference sequence). V was trimmed by 5 bases and J by 0 bases, leaving 14 bases between them. CDR3 length: 15 amino acids.

This clonotype was detected ten times or more. This chain connects TRBV11-2 to TRBJ2-7; 9 bases are shared with TRBD1. Germline V CDR1 and CDR2: SGHAT, FQNNGV. This CDR3 has 15 amino acids. Trimming cost V 5 bases and J 4 bases; bases outside gene matches: 9. CDR3 region: CASSLPGQGVYEQYF. DNA for the CDR3: TGTGCCAGCAGCCTTCCGGGACAGGGAGTTTACGAGCAGTACTTC.

About this clonotype itself: This may be a read error: a much more frequent sequence differs by one nucleotide. The chain recombines TRBV7-3 with TRBJ2-6; perhaps TRBD2 as D (5 bases). Germline loops: CDR1 SGHTA, CDR2 FQGTGA. The CDR3 contains 15 residues. The DNA of the CDR3 is TGTGCCAACAGCTCCATGAGGGCTGGGGCCAACGTCCTGACTTTC. Protein product: CANSSMRAGANVLTF.

This clonotype has at least ten counts. The V and J genes are TRBV20-1 and TRBJ2-6; perhaps TRBD1 as D (6 bases). The germline CDR1 and CDR2 sequences are DFQATT and SNEGSKA (reference sequence). This CDR3 comprises 16 residues. The V end lost 4 bases, the J end lost 2 bases, and 15 bases lay between the germline ends. CDR3 sequence: CSATRTRTAGANVLTF. The DNA of the CDR3 is TGCAGTGCTACTAGGACCAGGACAGCTGGGGCCAACGTCCTGACTTTC.

The J gene is TRBJ2-5, the V gene TRBV19, with D perhaps matching TRBD1 (5 bases). Germline V gene sequence: CDR1 LNHDA, CDR2 SQIVND (reference sequence). V was shortened by 5 bases and J by 5 bases, with 12 bases between the two germline ends. The CDR3 is 13 residues long. The CDR3 DNA sequence: TGTGCCAGTAGTTTGGGGCCTTTTGAGACCCAGTACTTC. This translates into CASSLGPFETQYF.

This clonotype was counted many times. The chain combines TRBV5-6 with TRBJ1-1; 9 bases fit TRBD1. Germline-derived CDR1 and CDR2 are SGHDT and YYEEEE. The ends lost 3 bases at V and 5 bases at J; junction bases unmatched: 2. This CDR3 comprises 13 residues. CDR3 in DNA: TGTGCCAGCAGCTGGGACAGGGAGACTGAAGCTTTCTTT. This translates into CASSWDRETEAFF. Full variable domain (remainder filled in from reference TRBV5-6 and TRBJ1-1): DAGVTQSPTHLIKTRGQQVTLRCSPKSGHDTVSWYQQALGQGPQFIFQYYEEEERQRGNFPDRFSGHQFPNYSSELNVNALLLGDSALYLCASSWDRETEAFFGQGTRLTVV.

The V and J genes are TRBV12-5 and TRBJ1-4, with unresolved D. V lost 0 bases, J lost 6 bases, and 14 bases lay in between. Germline CDR1 is LGHNT and CDR2 is FRNRAP. This CDR3 contains 16 residues. CDR3 bases: TGTGCTAGTGGTTTGGTACTCGCAGCATATTATGAAAAACTGTTTTTT. Its translation: CASGLVLAAYYEKLFF.

This clonotype was detected only a few times. V is TRBV6-1 and J is TRBJ2-3, with 14 bases aligning to TRBD2. CDR1 is MNHNS and CDR2 is SASEGT in the germline V gene. With 1 base clipped from V and 7 bases from J, the junction kept 4 bases outside the gene matches. The CDR3 is 16 amino acids. CDR3: CASSEGLAGGLNTQYF. For the CDR3, the DNA is TGTGCCAGCAGTGAAGGACTAGCGGGGGGGCTAAATACGCAGTATTTT.

V is TRBV12-3 or TRBV12-4 and J is TRBJ1-2; weak D call: TRBD1 (5 bases). The CDR3 contains 15 residues. V shed 7 bases and J shed 0 bases, with 15 bases lying between them. The CDR3 spells CASNSGTAANYGYTF. Written as DNA, the CDR3 is TGTGCCAGCAACTCGGGGACGGCAGCTAACTATGGCTACACCTTC.

This clonotype has more than one count but fewer than ten. CDR3 residues: CAISESGTGQNTQYF. The CDR3 nucleotides are TGTGCCATCAGTGAGTCAGGGACAGGGCAAAATACGCAGTATTTT. This chain links TRBV10-3 with TRBJ2-3, with 9 positions matching TRBD1. Germline V lookup: CDR1 ENHRY, CDR2 SYGVKD. V dropped 0 bases and J dropped 7; count of bases not matched to a gene: 5. The CDR3 length is 15 residues.

A few counts support this clonotype. This chain joins TRBV7-9 and TRBJ2-7; D gene uncertain. CDR1 is SEHNR and CDR2 is FQNEAQ in the germline V gene (reference sequence). V was pared by 5 bases and J by 1 base, with 15 bases between. The CDR3 has 15 amino acids. The CDR3 loop is CASSPPGSPSYEQYF. DNA of the CDR3: TGTGCCAGCAGCCCCCCCGGCAGCCCATCCTACGAGCAGTACTTC.

This chain joins TRBV5-4 and TRBJ2-7; D assignment may be TRBD1 or TRBD2 (6 bases each). This CDR3 region has 13 residues. V was shortened by 3 bases and J by 6 bases, with 13 bases between the two germline ends. The germline V gene has CDR1 SGHNT and CDR2 YYREEE (reference sequence). CDR3 residues: CASSWGAESEQYF. The CDR3 region has the DNA TGTGCCAGCAGCTGGGGGGCGGAAAGCGAGCAGTACTTC. The whole variable domain, remainder taken from reference TRBV5-4 and TRBJ2-7, is ETGVTQSPTHLIKTRGQQVTLRCSSQSGHNTVSWYQQALGQGPQFIFQYYREEENGRGNFPPRFSGLQFPNYSSELNVNALELDDSALYLCASSWGAESEQYFGPGTRLTVT.

This chain links TRBV9 with TRBJ2-5, with D tentatively TRBD1 or TRBD2 (5 bases each). The CDR3 runs 15 residues. The germline gives CDR1 SGDLS, CDR2 YYNGEE. Trimming removed 4 bases from V and 5 bases from J, with 18 bases in between. The CDR3 sequence is CASSTDEGLMETQYF. CDR3 in DNA: TGTGCCAGCAGCACAGACGAGGGGTTGATGGAGACCCAGTACTTC.

This clonotype was detected a few times. The rearrangement links TRBV7-2 to TRBJ2-5, with D possibly matching TRBD2 (5 bases). Trimming removed 5 bases from V and 11 bases from J, with 18 bases in between. Germline CDR1 and CDR2: SGHTA and FQGNSA. CDR3 length equals 13 residues. CDR3 in amino acids: CASSPTRSNEQYF. CDR3 in DNA: TGTGCCAGCAGCCCCACTAGAAGCAATGAGCAGTACTTC.

This clonotype was seen more than once but under ten times. The gene calls are TRBV20-1 and TRBJ2-7; no clear D. V lost 4 bases and J lost 1, with 11 bases in between. Germline values: CDR1 DFQATT, CDR2 SNEGSKA (reference sequence). CDR3 length: 13 amino acids. CDR3: CSATKDPSYEQYF. In DNA form, the CDR3 reads TGCAGTGCTACCAAGGACCCGTCCTACGAGCAGTACTTC.

The CDR3 DNA is TGTGCCAGCAGCCAATCCCACCTCAGACTAGCGGGGACGTTCAATGAGCAGTTCTTC. Its translation: CASSQSHLRLAGTFNEQFF. The chain combines TRBV14 with TRBJ2-1; 11 nucleotides line up with TRBD2. The germline V gene has CDR1 SGHDN and CDR2 FVKESK. CDR3 size: 19 residues. With 2 bases clipped from V and 6 bases from J, the junction kept 15 bases outside the gene matches.

In its sample, this clonotype was seen many times. The chain links TRBV28 to TRBJ1-2, with unresolved D. The germline V gene encodes CDR1 MDHEN and CDR2 SYDVKM. The length of the CDR3 is 14 residues. Trimming removed 5 bases from V and 3 bases from J, with 13 bases in between. CDR3 bases: TGTGCCAGCAGTGAACTACAGACTTACTATGGCTACACCTTC. It yields the protein CASSELQTYYGYTF.

The rearrangement links TRBV7-9 to TRBJ1-2; no firm D call. The CDR3 contains 13 residues. Trimming took off 2 bases at V and 4 bases at J, with 8 bases between the two ends. The V gene's germline CDR1 is SEHNR and CDR2 FQNEAQ (reference sequence). CDR3: CASSLLVGYGYTF. The CDR3 bases are TGTGCCAGCAGCTTACTAGTCGGCTATGGCTACACCTTC.

The chain combines TRBV5-1 with TRBJ1-2; the match to TRBD1 covers 8 bases. The CDR3 spans 17 residues. Germline loops: CDR1 SGHRS, CDR2 YFSETQ. V shed 4 bases, J shed 5 bases, and the junction held 16 bases outside the gene matches. This CDR3 is CASSVDRADFSPYGYTF. As DNA, the CDR3 is TGCGCCAGCAGCGTGGACAGGGCAGACTTCTCCCCATATGGCTACACCTTC.

This clonotype showed up many times. The chain is built from TRBV27 and TRBJ2-7, with D hard to call. Trimming left V 4 bases short and J 4 bases short, with 14 bases between. Germline V lookup: CDR1 MNHEY, CDR2 SMNVEV (reference sequence). CDR3 size: 14 residues. CDR3 bases: TGTGCCAGCAGTTCCCTTCTACGATGGTACGAGCAGTACTTC. Translated, it gives CASSSLLRWYEQYF.

The table lists this clonotype with a few counts. The J gene is TRBJ2-7, the V gene TRBV3-1; D might be TRBD1 (5 bases). Germline V lookup: CDR1 LGHDT, CDR2 YNNKEL (reference sequence). With 0 bases removed from V and 4 bases from J, the gap between germline ends came to 10 bases. This CDR3 has 14 amino acids. The CDR3, as DNA: TGTGCCAGCAGCCAAGATTTCAGGGTTTACGAGCAGTACTTC. Protein sequence: CASSQDFRVYEQYF.